What follows are 6 T cell receptor beta chains derived from one specimen sequenced in a study of blood T cell repertoires in COVID-19. Method: immunoSEQ multiplex PCR; TCRdb's copy keeps in-frame clones and lacks some. The profile shows more than 200,000 clones, around 84% of them singletons. Sample: peripheral blood. The receptors come from a woman aged 60-70 years with COVID-19, enrolled during active disease.

This rearrangement joins TRBV15 to TRBJ1-1; D remains ambiguous. Per the germline V gene, CDR1 is LNHNV and CDR2 is YYDKDF (reference sequence). This CDR3 contains 14 residues. Trimming cost V 5 bases and J 4 bases, with 14 bases left between them. In nucleotides, the CDR3 is TGTGCCACCAGCCCATTCCCCGGGAGCACTGAAGCTTTCTTT. It is translated as CATSPFPGSTEAFF.

The V call is TRBV3-1 (or the pseudogene TRBV3-2), the J call TRBJ2-1; D is perhaps TRBD2 (6 bases). Germline values: CDR1 LGHDT, CDR2 YNNKEL (reference sequence). The CDR3 has 14 amino acids. Trimming took 4 bases from V and 8 from J, leaving 15 bases between them. CDR3 residues: CASSPMPRRDEQFF. DNA of the CDR3: TGTGCCAGCAGCCCAATGCCGCGGAGGGATGAGCAGTTCTTC.

The chain combines TRBV5-8 with TRBJ2-3; perhaps TRBD2 as D (5 bases). Germline V gene lookup returns CDR1 SGHTS and CDR2 YDEGEE. The CDR3 is 16 residues long. The V gene lost 4 bases and the J gene lost 0 bases, with 15 bases spanning the gap. The CDR3 loop reads CASSRNPGVSTDTQYF. CDR3 bases: TGTGCCAGCAGCCGCAACCCCGGGGTTAGCACAGATACGCAGTATTTT.

The V call is TRBV7-3, the J call TRBJ2-7; 7 bases agree with TRBD1. After removal of 5 bases from V and 4 bases from J, the junction contained 11 bases not matched to a gene. Looked up from germline, CDR1 is SGHTA and CDR2 is FQGTGA. The CDR3 extends over 15 amino acids. The CDR3 DNA is TGTGCCAGCAGCCCCGGACAGGCTGGGTATTACGAGCAGTACTTC. It encodes CASSPGQAGYYEQYF.

The chain employs TRBV5-1 and TRBJ1-4; D is unresolved. Germline assignment: CDR1 SGHRS and CDR2 YFSETQ. Trimming shortened V by 0 bases and J by 0 bases, and 9 bases separated the two germline ends. CDR3 length: 16 residues. CDR3 in DNA: TGCGCCAGCAGCTTGGTAGCAACTTCAACTAATGAAAAACTGTTTTTT. The encoded protein is CASSLVATSTNEKLFF.

The table lists this clone with a count of one. V usage is TRBV19 and J usage is TRBJ2-1; 9 positions agree with TRBD2. Germline-derived CDR1 and CDR2 are LNHDA and SQIVND (reference sequence). V was pared by 5 bases and J by 0 bases, with 2 bases of the junction left unmatched. The length of the CDR3 is 15 residues. The DNA for the CDR3 is TGTGCCAGTAGTTATAGCGGGAGCTCCTACAATGAGCAGTTCTTC. Residues: CASSYSGSSYNEQFF.